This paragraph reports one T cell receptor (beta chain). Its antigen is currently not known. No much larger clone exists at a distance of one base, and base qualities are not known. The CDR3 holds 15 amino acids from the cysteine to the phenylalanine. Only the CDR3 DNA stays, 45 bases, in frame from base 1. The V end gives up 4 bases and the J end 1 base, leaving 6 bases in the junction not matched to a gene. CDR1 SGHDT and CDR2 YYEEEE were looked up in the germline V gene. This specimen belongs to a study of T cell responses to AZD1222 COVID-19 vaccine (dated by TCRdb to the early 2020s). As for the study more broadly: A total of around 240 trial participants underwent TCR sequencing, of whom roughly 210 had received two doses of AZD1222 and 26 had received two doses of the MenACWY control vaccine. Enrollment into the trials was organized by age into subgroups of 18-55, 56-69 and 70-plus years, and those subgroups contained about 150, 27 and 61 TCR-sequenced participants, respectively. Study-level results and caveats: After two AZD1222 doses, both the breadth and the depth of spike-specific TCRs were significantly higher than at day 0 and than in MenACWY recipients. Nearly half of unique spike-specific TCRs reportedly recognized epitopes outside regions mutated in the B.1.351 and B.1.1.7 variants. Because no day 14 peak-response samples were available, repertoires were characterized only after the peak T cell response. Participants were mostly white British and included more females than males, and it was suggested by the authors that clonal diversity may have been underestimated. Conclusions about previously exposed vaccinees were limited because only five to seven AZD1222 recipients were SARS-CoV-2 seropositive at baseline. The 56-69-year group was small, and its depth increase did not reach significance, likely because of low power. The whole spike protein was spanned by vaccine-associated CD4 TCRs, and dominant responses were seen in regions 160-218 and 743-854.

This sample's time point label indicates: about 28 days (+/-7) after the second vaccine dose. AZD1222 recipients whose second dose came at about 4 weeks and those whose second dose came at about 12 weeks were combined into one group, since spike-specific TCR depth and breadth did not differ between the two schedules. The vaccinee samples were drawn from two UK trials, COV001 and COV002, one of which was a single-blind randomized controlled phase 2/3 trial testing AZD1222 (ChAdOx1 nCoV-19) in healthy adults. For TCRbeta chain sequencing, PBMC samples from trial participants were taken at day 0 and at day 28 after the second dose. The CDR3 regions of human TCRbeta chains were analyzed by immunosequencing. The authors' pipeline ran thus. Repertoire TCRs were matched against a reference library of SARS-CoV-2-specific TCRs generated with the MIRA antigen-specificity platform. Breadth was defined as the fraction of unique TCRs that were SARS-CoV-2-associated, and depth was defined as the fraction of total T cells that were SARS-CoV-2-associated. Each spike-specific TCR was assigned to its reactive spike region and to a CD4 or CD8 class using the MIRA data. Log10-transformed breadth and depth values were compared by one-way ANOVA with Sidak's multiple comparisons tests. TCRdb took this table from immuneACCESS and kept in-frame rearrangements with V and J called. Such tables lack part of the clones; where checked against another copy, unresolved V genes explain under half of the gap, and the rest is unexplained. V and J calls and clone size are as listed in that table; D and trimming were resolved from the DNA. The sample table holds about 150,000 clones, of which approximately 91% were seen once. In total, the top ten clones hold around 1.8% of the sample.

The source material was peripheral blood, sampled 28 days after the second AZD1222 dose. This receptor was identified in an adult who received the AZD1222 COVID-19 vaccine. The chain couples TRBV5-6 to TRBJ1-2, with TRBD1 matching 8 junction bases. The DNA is TGTGCCAGCAGCCACACGGACAGGGATAACTATGGCTACACCTTC. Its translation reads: CASSHTDRDNYGYTF.